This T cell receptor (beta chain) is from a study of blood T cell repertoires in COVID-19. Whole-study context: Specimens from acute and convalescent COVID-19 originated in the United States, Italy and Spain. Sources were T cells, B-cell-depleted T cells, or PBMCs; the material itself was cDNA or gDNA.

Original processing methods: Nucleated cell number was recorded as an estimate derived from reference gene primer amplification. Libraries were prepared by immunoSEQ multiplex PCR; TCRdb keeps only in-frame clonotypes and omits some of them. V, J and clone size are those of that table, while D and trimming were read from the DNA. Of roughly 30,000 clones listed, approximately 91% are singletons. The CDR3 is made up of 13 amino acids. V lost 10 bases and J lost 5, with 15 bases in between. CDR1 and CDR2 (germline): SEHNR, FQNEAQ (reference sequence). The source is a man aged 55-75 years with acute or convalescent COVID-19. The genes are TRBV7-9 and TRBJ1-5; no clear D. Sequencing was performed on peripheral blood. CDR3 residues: CATLERADQPQHF. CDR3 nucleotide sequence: TGTGCCACCCTAGAGAGGGCGGATCAGCCCCAGCATTTT.